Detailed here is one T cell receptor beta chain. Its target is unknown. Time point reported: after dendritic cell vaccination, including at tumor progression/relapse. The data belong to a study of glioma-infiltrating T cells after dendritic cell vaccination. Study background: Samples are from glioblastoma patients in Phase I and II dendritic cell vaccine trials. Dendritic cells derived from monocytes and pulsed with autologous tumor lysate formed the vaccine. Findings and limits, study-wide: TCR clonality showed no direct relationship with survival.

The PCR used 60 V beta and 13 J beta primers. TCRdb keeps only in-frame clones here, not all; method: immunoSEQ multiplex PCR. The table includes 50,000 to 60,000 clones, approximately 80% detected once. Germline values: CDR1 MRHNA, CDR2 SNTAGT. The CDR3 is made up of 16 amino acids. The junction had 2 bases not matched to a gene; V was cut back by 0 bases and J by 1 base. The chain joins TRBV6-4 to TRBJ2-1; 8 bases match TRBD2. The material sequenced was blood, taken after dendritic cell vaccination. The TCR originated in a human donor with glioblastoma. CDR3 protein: CASSDSAGGSYNEQFF. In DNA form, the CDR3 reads TGTGCCAGCAGTGACTCGGCGGGGGGTTCCTACAATGAGCAGTTCTTC.